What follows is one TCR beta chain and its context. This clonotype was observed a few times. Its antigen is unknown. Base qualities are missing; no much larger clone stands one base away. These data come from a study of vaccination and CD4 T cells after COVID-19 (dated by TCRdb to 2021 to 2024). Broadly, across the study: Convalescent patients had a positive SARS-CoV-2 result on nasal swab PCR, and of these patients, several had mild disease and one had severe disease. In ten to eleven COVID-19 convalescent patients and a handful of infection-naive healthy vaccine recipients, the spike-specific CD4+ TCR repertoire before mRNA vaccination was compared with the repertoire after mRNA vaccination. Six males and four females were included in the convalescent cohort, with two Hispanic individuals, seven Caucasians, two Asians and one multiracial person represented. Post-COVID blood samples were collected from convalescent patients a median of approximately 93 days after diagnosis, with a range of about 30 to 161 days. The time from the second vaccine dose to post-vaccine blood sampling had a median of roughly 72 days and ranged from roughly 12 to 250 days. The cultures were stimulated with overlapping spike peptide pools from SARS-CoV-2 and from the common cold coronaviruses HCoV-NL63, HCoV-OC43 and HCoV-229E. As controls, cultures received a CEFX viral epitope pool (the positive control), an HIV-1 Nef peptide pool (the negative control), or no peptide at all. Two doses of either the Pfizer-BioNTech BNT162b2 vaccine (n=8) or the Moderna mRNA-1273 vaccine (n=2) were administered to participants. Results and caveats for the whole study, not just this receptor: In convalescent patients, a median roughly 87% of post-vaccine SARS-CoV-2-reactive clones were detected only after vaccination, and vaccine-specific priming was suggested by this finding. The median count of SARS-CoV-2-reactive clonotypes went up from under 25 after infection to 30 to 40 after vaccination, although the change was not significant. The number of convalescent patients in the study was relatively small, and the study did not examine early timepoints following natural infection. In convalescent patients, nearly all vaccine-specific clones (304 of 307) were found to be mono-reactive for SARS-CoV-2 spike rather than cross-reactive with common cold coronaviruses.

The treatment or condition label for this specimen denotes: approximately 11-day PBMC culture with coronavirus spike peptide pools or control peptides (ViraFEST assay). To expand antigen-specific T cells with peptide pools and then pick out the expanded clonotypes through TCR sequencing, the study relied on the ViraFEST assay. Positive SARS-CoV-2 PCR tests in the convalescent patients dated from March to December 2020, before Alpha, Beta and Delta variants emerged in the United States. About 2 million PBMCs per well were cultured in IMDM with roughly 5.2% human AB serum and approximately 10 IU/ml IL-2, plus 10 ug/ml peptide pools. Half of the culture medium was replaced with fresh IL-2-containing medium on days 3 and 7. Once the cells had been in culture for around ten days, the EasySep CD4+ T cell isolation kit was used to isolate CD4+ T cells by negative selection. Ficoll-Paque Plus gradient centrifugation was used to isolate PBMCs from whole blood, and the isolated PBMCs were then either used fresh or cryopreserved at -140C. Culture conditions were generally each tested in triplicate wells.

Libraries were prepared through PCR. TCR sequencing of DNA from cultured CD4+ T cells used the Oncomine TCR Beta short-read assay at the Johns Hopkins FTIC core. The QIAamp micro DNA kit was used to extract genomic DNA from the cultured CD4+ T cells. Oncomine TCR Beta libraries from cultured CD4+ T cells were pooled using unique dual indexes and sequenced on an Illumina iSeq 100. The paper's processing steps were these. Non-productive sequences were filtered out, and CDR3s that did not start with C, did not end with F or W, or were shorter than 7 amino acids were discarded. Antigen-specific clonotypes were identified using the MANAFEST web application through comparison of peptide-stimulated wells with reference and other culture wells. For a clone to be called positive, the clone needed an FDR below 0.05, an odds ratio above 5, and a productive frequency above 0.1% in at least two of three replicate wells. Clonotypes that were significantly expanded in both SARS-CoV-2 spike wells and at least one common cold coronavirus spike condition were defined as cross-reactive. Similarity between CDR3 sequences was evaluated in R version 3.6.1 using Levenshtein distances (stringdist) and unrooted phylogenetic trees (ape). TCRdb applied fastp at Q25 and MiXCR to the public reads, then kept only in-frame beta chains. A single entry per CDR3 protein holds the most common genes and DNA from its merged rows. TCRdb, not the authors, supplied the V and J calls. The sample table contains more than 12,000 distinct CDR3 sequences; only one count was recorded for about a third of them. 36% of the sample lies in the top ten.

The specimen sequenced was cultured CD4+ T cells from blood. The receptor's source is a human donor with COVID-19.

Here is the DNA: TGCAGTGCTAGCGCCCAAAACATCAATTCACCCCTCCACTTT. Translation gives CSASAQNINSPLHF. The chain couples TRBV20-1 to TRBJ1-6, with the D gene not confidently named. Looking up the germline V gene (reference sequence) yields CDR1 DFQATT and CDR2 SNEGSKA. From the cysteine through the phenylalanine, the CDR3 covers 14 amino acids. Only the CDR3 portion is preserved as DNA: 42 bases, with reading frame beginning at the first base. The trim is 3 bases for V and 7 bases for J, with a gap of 13 bases between the germline ends.